Listed here is a single T cell receptor (beta chain). No antigen is known for it. This sample is part of a study of beta chain features in type 1 diabetes. Study conclusions and caveats: Researchers report that Type 1 diabetes patients had moderately but significantly shorter TCRB CDR3s across all four CD4+ subsets.

Every isolated RNA sample was fully reverse transcribed, so sequencing captured expressed TCRB transcripts. Profiled with immunoSEQ multiplex PCR; TCRdb holds only in-frame clones, not every one. The sample yields tens of thousands of clones, more than 45% seen once. V was clipped by 5 bases and J by 0 bases, with 8 bases between them. Germline V gene data show CDR1 as MDHEN and CDR2 as SYDVKM. This CDR3 comprises 14 residues. The sequencing input was stem cell memory CD4+ T cells from blood. This TCR was recovered from a young man with type 1 diabetes. This rearrangement joins TRBV28 to TRBJ1-5; perhaps TRBD1 as D (5 bases). CDR3 amino acids: CASSRTNSNQPQHF. CDR3 nucleotide sequence: TGTGCCAGCAGTAGGACAAATAGCAATCAGCCCCAGCATTTT. The whole variable domain, filled in from reference TRBV28 and TRBJ1-5, reads DVKVTQSSRYLVKRTGEKVFLECVQDMDHENMFWYRQDPGLGLRLIYFSYDVKMKEKGDIPEGYSVSREKKERFSLILESASTNQTSMYLCASSRTNSNQPQHFGDGTRLSIL.